Below are 26 T cell receptor beta chains sequenced from a single sample in a study of blood T cells in healthy people across ages. PCR was performed a second time for about 6 to 11 cycles using a sample-barcoded 5' primer and a J-beta primer mix. TCRdb reprocessed the 5' RACE reads with MiXCR, giving one entry per CDR3 protein. The sample contains 920,000 or so distinct CDR3 sequences, 40% to 45% of which appear only once. Sequenced material: blood. Receptor source: a woman aged 55-69 years in good health.

The chain employs TRBV20-1 and TRBJ1-4; D possibly corresponds to TRBD1 (5 bases). This CDR3 has 14 amino acids. Trimming left V 3 bases short and J 7 bases short, with 15 bases between. Germline values: CDR1 DFQATT, CDR2 SNEGSKA (reference sequence). In nucleotides, the CDR3 is TGCAGTGCTAGTCTGGGGGGAGGGAGTGAAAAACTGTTTTTT. Its translation is CSASLGGGSEKLFF.

On this clonotype: Its ends do not fully match the called genes, so a read error is possible. The V call is TRBV3-1, the J call TRBJ2-1; 10 bases are shared with TRBD1. Gene TRBJ2-7 matches the end of the DNA better, so the J call may be wrong. CDR1 and CDR2 from the germline V gene are LGHDT and YNNKEL (reference sequence). This CDR3 contains 15 residues. The CDR3 spells CTSSPGTGARYEQYF. In nucleotides, the CDR3 is TGTACCAGCAGTCCCGGGACAGGGGCCCGCTACGAGCAGTACTTC.

For this clonotype: With a much larger clone just one base away, this may be a read error. The rearrangement joins TRBV29-1 to TRBJ2-5; D may be TRBD1 (5 bases). This CDR3 spans 15 amino acids. Germline CDR1 is SQVTM and CDR2 is ANQGSEA. The CDR3 DNA follows: TGCGGCGTTGTTTGGACACTCAGCACCAGGGAGACCCAGTACTTC. This codes for CGVVWTLSTRETQYF.

The rearrangement uses TRBV25-1 and TRBJ2-5; the match to TRBD1 covers 7 bases. There are 16 residues in the CDR3. Trimming at V came to 3 bases and at J to 1 base, leaving 8 bases not matched to a gene. Germline V gives CDR1 MGHDK, CDR2 SYGVNS. The CDR3 loop reads CASSDLWTGRQETQYF. In DNA form, the CDR3 reads TGTGCCAGCAGTGACCTTTGGACAGGCCGCCAAGAGACCCAGTACTTC.

This clonotype has more than one count but fewer than ten. The gene calls are TRBV12-3 or TRBV12-4 and TRBJ1-2; 11 bases align to TRBD1. The trim removed 2 bases at V and 5 bases at J, leaving 4 bases unmatched. This CDR3 has 15 amino acids. CDR3 in amino acids: CASSLLGQGVYGYTF. In DNA form, the CDR3 reads TGTGCCAGCAGTTTATTGGGACAGGGGGTATATGGCTACACCTTC.

This clonotype was seen only a few times. This chain links TRBV20-1 with TRBJ2-5, with D perhaps being TRBD1 or TRBD2 (5 bases each). The end of the DNA aligns better with TRBJ2-7, so the J call may be wrong. The CDR3 has 17 amino acids. CDR1 and CDR2 (germline): DFQATT, SNEGSKA (reference sequence). The CDR3 spells CSAREEGSWTGIYEQYF. The DNA for the CDR3 is TGCAGTGCTAGAGAAGAGGGGAGCTGGACGGGGATCTACGAGCAGTACTTC.

Only a few counts were recorded for this clonotype. The J gene is TRBJ2-1, the V gene TRBV12-3 or TRBV12-4; the D gene is possibly TRBD1 (6 bases). The CDR3 runs 14 residues. Trimming pared 1 base from V and 10 bases from J, leaving 14 bases between. This chain's CDR3 is CASSLDRGRGEQFF. CDR3 nucleotides: TGTGCCAGCAGTTTAGACCGGGGCAGGGGAGAGCAGTTCTTC.

The chain links TRBV4-1 to TRBJ2-1; TRBD1 matches at 9 bases. This CDR3 comprises 14 residues. The germline gives CDR1 MGHRA, CDR2 YSYEKL. After removal of 9 bases from V and 10 bases from J, the junction contained 13 bases not matched to a gene. CDR3: CASIPGTGLKEQFF. The CDR3 DNA reads TGCGCCAGTATCCCCGGGACAGGGTTGAAGGAGCAGTTCTTC.

The V and J genes are TRBV9 and TRBJ2-3; 7 nucleotides match TRBD2. Germline V gene lookup returns CDR1 SGDLS and CDR2 YYNGEE. The trim removed 3 bases at V and 2 bases at J, leaving 12 bases unmatched. This CDR3 region has 17 residues. CDR3 nucleotides: TGTGCCAGCAGCGCTAACCGCCGGGACTATACCACAGATACGCAGTATTTT. Amino acids: CASSANRRDYTTDTQYF.

A few counts support this clonotype. The V gene is TRBV12-3 or TRBV12-4, the J gene TRBJ2-1; 9 positions match TRBD2. The CDR3 length is 18 residues. V was pared by 2 bases and J by 10 bases, with 18 bases of the junction left unmatched. As DNA, the CDR3 is TGTGCCAGCAGTTTAATCGGTGGAGCGGGAGGCGCCCACCCCGAGCAGTTCTTC. This translates into CASSLIGGAGGAHPEQFF.

Points on this clonotype: A much larger clone sits a single nucleotide away, making a read error possible. V gene TRBV10-3 combines with J gene TRBJ2-7, with D possibly being TRBD1 (6 bases). Trimming removed 8 bases from V and 2 bases from J, with 22 bases in between. The CDR3 has 16 amino acids. Germline V gives CDR1 ENHRY, CDR2 SYGVKD. The CDR3 loop reads CAIAKLGHSGTYEQYF. Written as DNA, the CDR3 is TGTGCCATCGCGAAATTGGGACATTCAGGCACCTACGAGCAGTACTTC.

As to this clonotype: This may be a read error: a much more frequent sequence differs by one nucleotide. This sequence joins TRBV24-1 and TRBJ2-5; 9 bases line up with TRBD2. The last part of the DNA fits TRBJ2-7 better; the J call may be wrong. This CDR3 has 14 amino acids. CDR1 is KGHDR and CDR2 is SFDVKD in the germline V gene. The CDR3 DNA sequence: TGTGCCACCAGTGATGGAGCGGGGGGCTACGAGCAGTACTTC. It is translated as CATSDGAGGYEQYF.

The gene calls are TRBV10-3 and TRBJ2-5; possibly TRBD1 for D (6 bases). The end of the DNA aligns better with TRBJ2-7, so the J call may be wrong. The CDR3 has 11 amino acids. CDR1 and CDR2 from the germline V gene are ENHRY and SYGVKD. The CDR3 here is CAISDRLEQYF. The CDR3 coding sequence is TGTGCCATCAGCGACAGGCTCGAGCAGTACTTC.

The chain links TRBV10-3 to TRBJ2-7; 10 nucleotides align to TRBD2. The germline V gene has CDR1 ENHRY and CDR2 SYGVKD. The length of the CDR3 is 14 residues. V lost 6 bases to trimming and J lost 5 bases; unmatched junction nucleotides: 7. CDR3: CAIRTAGGPNEQYF. CDR3 nucleotides: TGTGCCATCAGGACAGCGGGAGGGCCCAACGAGCAGTACTTC.

The rearrangement uses TRBV4-2 and TRBJ2-3; TRBD2 might be the D (7 bases). The germline V gene encodes CDR1 LGHNA and CDR2 YNFKEQ. The CDR3 totals 15 residues. V was clipped by 5 bases and J by 0 bases, with 12 bases between them. The CDR3: CASSTGGRSTDTQYF. In DNA, the CDR3 is TGTGCCAGCAGCACGGGGGGCAGAAGCACAGATACGCAGTATTTT.

This clonotype was seen many times. The V call is TRBV7-6, the J call TRBJ2-1, with D unclear. This CDR3 is built from 14 residues. Germline CDR1 SGHVS, CDR2 FNYEAQ. Trimming removed 5 bases at V and 6 bases at J, with 14 bases between. The CDR3 protein is CASSPGAAPNEQFF. The CDR3 nucleotides read TGTGCCAGCAGCCCAGGCGCCGCCCCCAATGAGCAGTTCTTC. Full variable domain (outside the CDR3, taken from reference TRBV7-6 and TRBJ2-1): GAGVSQSPRYKVTKRGQDVALRCDPISGHVSLYWYRQALGQGPEFLTYFNYEAQQDKSGLPNDRFSAERPEGSISTLTIQRTEQRDSAMYRCASSPGAAPNEQFFGPGTRLTVL.

There are many counts of this clonotype. V and J are TRBV20-1 and TRBJ2-1; 11 nucleotides agree with TRBD2. CDR1 and CDR2 (germline): DFQATT, SNEGSKA (reference sequence). The trim removed 5 bases at V and 4 bases at J, leaving 4 bases unmatched. CDR3 length: 14 amino acids. The CDR3 bases are TGCAGTGCTCGGCGACTAGCGGGGTACAATGAGCAGTTCTTC. It translates to CSARRLAGYNEQFF.

J is TRBJ2-1 and V is TRBV21-1. TRBV21-1 is labeled a pseudogene. The CDR3 length is 14 residues. The CDR3 DNA follows: TGTGCCAGCGGCGGCGTTTACTCCTACAATGAGCAGTTCTTC. Translating it yields CASGGVYSYNEQFF.

This clonotype was observed a few times. The chain is built from TRBV20-1 and TRBJ2-3, with a weak D call TRBD2 (6 bases). V dropped 1 base and J dropped 3 bases, with 11 bases sitting between them. This CDR3 is 14 amino acids long. Per germline, CDR1 DFQATT and CDR2 SNEGSKA (reference sequence). The CDR3 protein is CSARVPGVTDTQYF. CDR3 in DNA: TGCAGTGCTAGAGTACCGGGAGTGACAGATACGCAGTATTTT.

This clonotype came up a few times. V and J are TRBV29-1 and TRBJ2-5, with a possible D match to TRBD1 (6 bases). Deletions cut 2 bases from V and 0 bases from J, with 7 bases between. CDR1 and CDR2 from the germline V gene are SQVTM and ANQGSEA. The CDR3 consists of 13 residues. The CDR3 nucleotides are TGCAGCGTTGAACAGGGGTACCAAGAGACCCAGTACTTC. It translates to CSVEQGYQETQYF.

The chain uses TRBV5-6 and TRBJ2-7; D ambiguous. The tail of the sequence fits TRBJ2-5 better, so the J call may be wrong. Germline CDR1 reads SGHDT; CDR2 reads YYEEEE. This CDR3 has 15 residues. The CDR3 region has the DNA TGTGCCAGCAGCTTGGACAGCACGGGTGGGGAGACCCAGTACTTC. Translating gives CASSLDSTGGETQYF.

As DNA, the CDR3 is TGTGCCAGCAGTTTGGCAACTAACCCTTCCTACAATGAGCAGTTCTTC. Amino acid sequence: CASSLATNPSYNEQFF. This chain joins TRBV12-3 or TRBV12-4 and TRBJ2-1; D is unclear. The CDR3 is made up of 16 amino acids. V lost 3 bases and J 1 base, leaving 13 bases between the germline ends.

With respect to this clonotype: One end of the junction varies from germline; a read error may be responsible. The J gene is TRBJ2-5, the V gene TRBV11-2; TRBD1 aligns across 8 bases. The germline V gene encodes CDR1 SGHAT and CDR2 FQNNGV. CDR3 length: 15 residues. The CDR3 loop reads CASNPGTGVSETQYF. CDR3 in DNA: TGTGCCAGCAACCCCGGGACAGGAGTATCGGAGACCCAGTATTTC.

CDR3: CASRPRTSGRPASSYEQYF. The CDR3 coding sequence is TGTGCCAGCAGACCCAGGACTAGCGGGAGACCCGCCAGCTCCTACGAGCAGTACTTC. The rearrangement joins TRBV28 to TRBJ2-7; 13 bases align to TRBD2. This CDR3 has 19 amino acids. The V gene end was trimmed by 6 bases and the J gene end by 0 bases; junction bases not matched to a gene: 14. CDR1 and CDR2 (germline): MDHEN, SYDVKM.

This sequence joins TRBV7-9 and TRBJ2-1, with D maybe TRBD2 (7 bases). Looked up from germline, CDR1 is SEHNR and CDR2 is FQNEAQ (reference sequence). The CDR3 totals 14 residues. V was clipped by 3 bases and J by 12 bases, with 18 bases between them. CDR3 nucleotide sequence: TGTGCCAGCAGCTTCCCCGGGGGGACAAGTGGGCAGTTCTTC. It encodes CASSFPGGTSGQFF.

The rearrangement links TRBV6-5 to TRBJ2-5; a possible D gene is TRBD2 (5 bases). V was trimmed by 5 bases and J by 3 bases, leaving 10 bases between them. Germline CDR1 reads MNHEY; CDR2 reads SVGAGI. The CDR3 has 13 amino acids. Here the CDR3 DNA reads TGTGCCAGCAGTCACGACTATGAAGAGACCCAGTACTTC. Its protein product is CASSHDYEETQYF.